A single sample gave rise to the 29 T cell receptor beta chains below, sequenced in a study of cytomegalovirus exposure and HLA in healthy donors. The study ran its PCR with 60 Vbeta and 13 Jbeta primers. Assay: immunoSEQ multiplex PCR; the TCRdb copy retains only in-frame clones and omits some. The table records around 150,000 clones, roughly 82% of them present only once. Material: PBMCs. Receptors originate from a man in his fifties in good health and CMV-seropositive.

The chain combines TRBV6-5 with TRBJ1-2, with 10 bases matching TRBD1. CDR1 is MNHEY and CDR2 is SVGAGI in the germline V gene. Trimming removed 2 bases from V and 6 bases from J; junction bases left unmatched: 9. The CDR3 has 16 amino acids. Here the CDR3 reads CASSYADRGGRDGYTF. CDR3 nucleotides: TGTGCCAGCAGTTACGCGGACAGGGGGGGGAGGGATGGCTACACCTTC.

CDR3 bases: TGTGCAATCGGGAGGGCCCCCTACAATGAGCAGTTCTTC. It translates to CAIGRAPYNEQFF. V and J are TRBV27 and TRBJ2-1; 8 positions match TRBD2. This CDR3 has 13 amino acids. Germline CDR1 MNHEY, CDR2 SMNVEV (reference sequence).

This chain uses TRBV6-5 with TRBJ1-4; maybe TRBD1 (5 bases). CDR3 length: 12 amino acids. Trimming took 6 bases from V and 8 from J, leaving 10 bases between them. The germline gives CDR1 MNHEY, CDR2 SVGAGI. CDR3 protein: CASRAGLEKLFF. CDR3 coding DNA: TGTGCCAGCAGGGCGGGGCTGGAAAAACTGTTTTTT.

This clone was seen more than once but under ten times. The rearrangement links TRBV27 to TRBJ1-5, with 7 bases matching TRBD1. The CDR3 runs to 14 residues. The ends lost 6 bases at V and 2 bases at J; junction bases unmatched: 4. Germline loops: CDR1 MNHEY, CDR2 SMNVEV (reference sequence). This CDR3 is CASSPGTGNQPQHF. In nucleotides, the CDR3 is TGTGCCAGCAGCCCCGGGACAGGCAATCAGCCCCAGCATTTT.

This chain links TRBV19 with TRBJ1-2; a weak D match, TRBD1 (5 bases). Germline CDR1 LNHDA, CDR2 SQIVND (reference sequence). This CDR3 spans 14 amino acids. With 7 bases removed from V and 0 bases from J, the gap between germline ends came to 12 bases. The CDR3 reads CASKEGGANYGYTF. The DNA of the CDR3 is TGTGCCAGTAAGGAAGGAGGGGCTAACTATGGCTACACCTTC.

J is TRBJ2-7 and V is TRBV6-6; 7 bases are shared with TRBD1. This CDR3 contains 12 residues. Germline CDR1 MNHNY, CDR2 SVGAGI (reference sequence). V was pared by 7 bases and J by 6 bases, with 6 bases of the junction left unmatched. The CDR3 DNA reads as TGTGCCAGCATGCGACAGGGTGTCGAGCAGTACTTC. It specifies CASMRQGVEQYF.

This clone showed up just a few times. The V call is TRBV27, the J call TRBJ1-2; D may be TRBD1 (6 bases). V was clipped by 2 bases and J by 3 bases, with 10 bases between them. Germline CDR1 MNHEY, CDR2 SMNVEV (reference sequence). CDR3 size: 14 residues. Written as DNA, the CDR3 is TGTGCCAGCAGTTTACGGGGGGGCCACTATGGCTACACCTTC. As protein: CASSLRGGHYGYTF.

The chain has TRBV11-2 and TRBJ2-7; D not certain. V was shortened by 1 base and J by 7 bases, with 11 bases between the two germline ends. Germline V gene lookup returns CDR1 SGHAT and CDR2 FQNNGV. CDR3 length: 13 residues. This CDR3 is CASSLGAGREQYV. As DNA, the CDR3 is TGTGCCAGCAGCTTAGGTGCAGGCCGGGAGCAGTACGTC.

The genes are TRBV9 and TRBJ1-2; no clear D gene. The germline V and J ends were trimmed by 0 bases and 4 bases, with 10 bases remaining between them. Per germline, CDR1 SGDLS and CDR2 YYNGEE. This CDR3 is built from 14 residues. The CDR3 reads CASSVAWEAYGYTF. The CDR3 DNA reads as TGTGCCAGCAGCGTAGCGTGGGAGGCCTATGGCTACACCTTC. The full variable domain, rest sourced from reference TRBV9 and TRBJ1-2, is DSGVTQTPKHLITATGQRVTLRCSPRSGDLSVYWYQQSLDQGLQFLIQYYNGEERAKGNILERFSAQQFPDLHSELNLSSLELGDSALYFCASSVAWEAYGYTFGSGTRLTVV.

The chain carries TRBV29-1 and TRBJ2-5; 7 positions match TRBD1. Per germline, CDR1 SQVTM and CDR2 ANQGSEA. The CDR3 spans 12 residues. Germline trimming cut 4 bases from V and 11 bases from J; bases unmatched to any gene: 10. The DNA of the CDR3 is TGCAGCGTTGGGACAGGCGTGGCGGAGCAGTACTTC. Protein sequence: CSVGTGVAEQYF.

The V call is TRBV6-1, the J call TRBJ2-7; 7 bases are a match to TRBD1. J gave up 3 bases and V 6 bases, and 11 bases lay outside the gene matches. The CDR3 runs to 15 residues. The germline CDR1 and CDR2 sequences are MNHNS and SASEGT. CDR3 region: CASSALLQGNYEQYF. The CDR3 DNA follows: TGTGCCAGCAGCGCTCTCCTACAGGGGAACTACGAGCAGTACTTC.

The chain combines TRBV5-6 with TRBJ2-6; D may be TRBD1 (5 bases). V lost 1 base, J lost 3 bases, and 8 bases lay in between. Germline assignment: CDR1 SGHDT and CDR2 YYEEEE. The CDR3 totals 15 residues. CDR3 in DNA: TGTGCCAGCAGCTTGAGGGGCATTGGGGCCAACGTCCTGACTTTC. Protein product: CASSLRGIGANVLTF.

This chain links TRBV29-1 with TRBJ2-7, with 9 bases matching TRBD1. V lost 7 bases and J lost 4; bases outside the gene matches: 11. This CDR3 contains 14 residues. The germline gives CDR1 SQVTM, CDR2 ANQGSEA. The CDR3 protein is CSAKRDRAEYEQYF. The CDR3 nucleotides read TGCAGCGCAAAGAGGGACAGGGCGGAGTACGAGCAGTACTTC.

A few counts support this clone. The chain is built from TRBV15 and TRBJ2-2; the match to TRBD2 covers 8 bases. Germline values: CDR1 LNHNV, CDR2 YYDKDF (reference sequence). CDR3 size: 17 residues. The V and J ends lost 0 bases and 3 bases, in that order; junction bases with no gene match: 6. This chain's CDR3 is CATSREMGTSYTGELFF. In DNA form, the CDR3 reads TGTGCCACCAGCAGAGAGATGGGGACTAGTTACACCGGGGAGCTGTTTTTT.

The J gene is TRBJ1-1, the V gene TRBV4-1; D is unresolved. V was pared by 0 bases and J by 6 bases, with 14 bases between. CDR3 length equals 15 residues. Germline CDR1 and CDR2: MGHRA and YSYEKL. This CDR3 reads CASSQEARAHAEAFF. CDR3 DNA sequence: TGCGCCAGCAGCCAAGAGGCGCGGGCGCACGCTGAAGCTTTCTTT.

The chain combines TRBV15 with TRBJ2-2; D is ambiguous. The CDR3 is made up of 11 amino acids. The germline CDR1 and CDR2 sequences are LNHNV and YYDKDF (reference sequence). The ends were cut back, 5 bases at V and 5 bases at J, with 3 bases in the middle. The chain's CDR3 is CATSSTGELFF. DNA for the CDR3: TGTGCCACCAGCTCAACCGGGGAGCTGTTTTTT.

This chain links TRBV15 with TRBJ2-3; 7 bases are a match to TRBD2. Germline-derived CDR1 and CDR2 are LNHNV and YYDKDF (reference sequence). The CDR3 has 17 residues. J was trimmed by 0 bases and V by 5 bases; bases with no gene match: 11. The CDR3 region is CATSLRPAGVSTDTQYF. The CDR3 region has the DNA TGTGCCACCAGCTTGCGCCCGGCGGGGGTTAGCACAGATACGCAGTATTTT.

This clone was found a few times. The rearrangement uses TRBV11-3 and TRBJ1-2; 7 bases are shared with TRBD1. V gave up 3 bases and J gave up 8 bases; unmatched junction bases: 6. There are 13 residues in the CDR3. Germline loops: CDR1 SGHNT, CDR2 YENEEA. The CDR3 DNA reads as TGTGCCAGCAGCTTGCCAGGGGGTGGAGGCTACACCTTC. Encoded protein: CASSLPGGGGYTF.

The table lists this clone with a few counts. The CDR3 DNA reads TGTGCCAGCAGCTTGGAACTAACAGATACGCAGTATTTT. This translates into CASSLELTDTQYF. The chain recombines TRBV5-6 with TRBJ2-3; no definite D call. This CDR3 has 13 residues. The V gene's germline CDR1 is SGHDT and CDR2 YYEEEE. V dropped 0 bases and J dropped 3 bases, with 5 bases sitting between them.

The chain joins TRBV21-1 to TRBJ1-5; whether TRBD1, the table's D call, matches the DNA was not checked. TRBV21-1 is flagged as a pseudogene. The CDR3 has 16 amino acids. CDR3 sequence (DNA): TGTGCCAGCGGAAGGACCTCGGACAGGGGTAATCAGCCCCAGCATTTT. Amino acids: CASGRTSDRGNQPQHF.

The chain uses TRBV7-9 and TRBJ2-7; 9 bases agree with TRBD1. The CDR3 is made up of 15 amino acids. Germline-derived CDR1 and CDR2 are SEHNR and FQNEAQ (reference sequence). The ends lost 2 bases at V and 2 bases at J; junction bases unmatched: 4. The CDR3 region is CASSLTRTGAYEQYF. CDR3 bases: TGTGCCAGCAGCTTAACTCGGACAGGGGCCTACGAGCAGTACTTC.

The rearrangement links TRBV2 to TRBJ1-3; unclear D gene. This CDR3 comprises 11 residues. CDR1 is SNHLY, CDR2 FYNNEI, per germline. The V and J ends lost 5 bases and 4 bases respectively, with 3 bases between them. The CDR3 nucleotides read TGTGCCAGCAGTAGCGGAAACACCATATATTTT. Translating gives CASSSGNTIYF.

As DNA, the CDR3 is TGTGCCAGGAGGGACTTTACCGGGGAGCTGTTTTTT. The encoded protein is CARRDFTGELFF. This chain joins TRBV7-9 and TRBJ2-2, with D perhaps TRBD2 (6 bases). V lost 9 bases, J lost 5 bases, and 10 bases lay in between. Germline assignment: CDR1 SEHNR and CDR2 FQNEAQ (reference sequence). The CDR3 totals 12 residues.

The chain couples TRBV9 to TRBJ1-1, with D hard to call. Germline-derived CDR1 and CDR2 are SGDLS and YYNGEE. Deletions cut 2 bases from V and 3 bases from J, with 8 bases between. The CDR3 has 13 residues. CDR3 nucleotides: TGTGCCAGCAGCGTCGGGATGGACACTGAAGCTTTCTTT. Translation gives CASSVGMDTEAFF.

The V gene is TRBV10-2, the J gene TRBJ1-1; D gene ambiguous. V lost 3 bases, J lost 8 bases, and 7 bases lay in between. CDR1 is WSHSY and CDR2 is SAAADI in the germline V gene. The CDR3 length is 11 residues. The CDR3, as DNA: TGCGCCAGCAGTGACGGGAAGGAAGCTTTCTTT. This gives the protein CASSDGKEAFF.

The gene calls are TRBV5-1 and TRBJ1-6; D is undetermined. This CDR3 is 13 amino acids long. V was pared by 5 bases and J by 4 bases, with 7 bases between. Germline CDR1 is SGHRS and CDR2 is YFSETQ. The DNA for the CDR3 is TGCGCCAGCAGAAGAGAGTATAATTCACCCCTCCACTTT. This encodes CASRREYNSPLHF. Variable domain in full (rest from reference TRBV5-1 and TRBJ1-6): KAGVTQTPRYLIKTRGQQVTLSCSPISGHRSVSWYQQTPGQGLQFLFEYFSETQRNKGNFPGRFSGRQFSNSRSEMNVSTLELGDSALYLCASRREYNSPLHFGNGTRLTVT.

The CDR3 reads CATSRDRGVLSPLHF. The DNA of the CDR3 is TGTGCCACCAGCAGGGACAGGGGAGTATTATCACCCCTCCACTTT. The V gene is TRBV15, the J gene TRBJ1-6, with 9 bases lining up with TRBD1. Looked up from germline, CDR1 is LNHNV and CDR2 is YYDKDF (reference sequence). This CDR3 has 15 amino acids. After removal of 3 bases from V and 10 bases from J, the junction contained 7 bases not matched to a gene. Full variable domain (remainder filled in from reference TRBV15 and TRBJ1-6): DAMVIQNPRYQVTQFGKPVTLSCSQTLNHNVMYWYQQKSSQAPKLLFHYYDKDFNNEADTPDNFQSRRPNTSFCFLDIRSPGLGDTAMYLCATSRDRGVLSPLHFGNGTRLTVT.

The chain couples TRBV5-6 to TRBJ2-7; TRBD1 agrees at 7 bases. V was clipped by 4 bases and J by 0 bases; unmatched bases: 10. CDR3 length: 16 amino acids. Germline V lookup: CDR1 SGHDT, CDR2 YYEEEE. The CDR3 here is CASSTTGEFSSYEQYV. The CDR3 DNA sequence: TGTGCCAGCAGCACCACAGGGGAATTTAGCTCCTACGAGCAGTACGTC.

In regard to this clone: Germline and junction disagree at one end, which may indicate a read error. This chain joins TRBV7-7 and TRBJ2-1, with 11 bases that match TRBD2. The CDR3 extends over 15 amino acids. Germline V lookup: CDR1 SSHAT, CDR2 FNYEAQ (reference sequence). The CDR3 loop is CASSLGLADYNEQFF. In nucleotides, the CDR3 is TGTGCTAGCAGCCTGGGACTAGCGGACTACAATGAGCAGTTCTTC.